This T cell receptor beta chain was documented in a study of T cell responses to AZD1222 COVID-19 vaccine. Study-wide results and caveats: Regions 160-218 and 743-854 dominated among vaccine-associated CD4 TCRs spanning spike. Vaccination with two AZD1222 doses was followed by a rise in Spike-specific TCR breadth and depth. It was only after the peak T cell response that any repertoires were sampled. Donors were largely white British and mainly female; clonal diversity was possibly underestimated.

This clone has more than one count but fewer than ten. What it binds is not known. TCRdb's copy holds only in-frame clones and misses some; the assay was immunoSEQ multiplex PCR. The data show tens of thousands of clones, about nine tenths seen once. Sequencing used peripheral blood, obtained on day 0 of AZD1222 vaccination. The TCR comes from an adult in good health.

CDR3 nucleotide sequence: TGTGCCAGCAGCCCGGGACAGGGGAACACTGAAGCTTTCTTT. Encoded protein: CASSPGQGNTEAFF. This rearrangement joins TRBV5-6 to TRBJ1-1; 9 bases match TRBD1. The CDR3 contains 14 residues. CDR1 and CDR2 (germline): SGHDT, YYEEEE. V trimming: 4 bases; J trimming: 1 base; junction bases outside the gene matches: 2.